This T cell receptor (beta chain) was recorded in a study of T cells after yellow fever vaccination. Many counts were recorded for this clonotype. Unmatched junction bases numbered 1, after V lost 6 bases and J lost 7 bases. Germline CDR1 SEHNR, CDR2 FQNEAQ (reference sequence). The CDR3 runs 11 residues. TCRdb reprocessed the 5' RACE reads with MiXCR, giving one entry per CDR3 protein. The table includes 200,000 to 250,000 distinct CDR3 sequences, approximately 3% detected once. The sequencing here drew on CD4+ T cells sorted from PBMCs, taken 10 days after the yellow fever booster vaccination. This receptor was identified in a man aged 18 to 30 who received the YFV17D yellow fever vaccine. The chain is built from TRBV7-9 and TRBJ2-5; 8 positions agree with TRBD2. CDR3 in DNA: TGTGCCAGCAGTCGGGAGGGGACCCAGTACTTC. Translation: CASSREGTQYF.